This T cell receptor (beta chain) was sequenced for a study of cytomegalovirus exposure and HLA in healthy donors. For the study at large: The study's early data release held about 85 million unique TCRs from HLA-typed donors. Study-level findings and limits: Later analysis found that TCR beta chains associated with HLA were more clonally expanded than other, equally common chains. Three of the chains that were CMV-associated were confirmed in vitro to be specific for CMV antigens.

Germline assignment: CDR1 LNHDA and CDR2 SQIVND (reference sequence). The V and J ends lost 3 bases and 8 bases, in that order; junction bases with no gene match: 5. The CDR3 has 14 amino acids. Use of 60 Vbeta and 13 Jbeta primers characterized the PCR. TCRdb's copy holds only in-frame clones and misses some; the assay was immunoSEQ multiplex PCR. The table has approximately 220,000 clones, 82% seen once; the top ten hold 4.5% to 7%. On this clone itself: Antigen unknown.

The source of this sequence is a man aged 40-55 years in good health and CMV-seropositive. The sequenced sample was PBMCs. This chain links TRBV19 with TRBJ2-1; 9 positions match TRBD2. CDR3 DNA: TGTGCCAGTAGTATGAGCGGGAGGTTGGATGAGCAGTTCTTC. Protein sequence: CASSMSGRLDEQFF.